A single sample gave rise to the 23 T cell receptor beta chains below, sequenced in a study of blood T cells in healthy people across ages (dated by TCRdb to the mid-2010s). Library preparation was by 5' RACE. The reads were generated on an Illumina HiSeq 2500. A second PCR of about 6 to 11 cycles was run with a J-beta primer mix and a sample-barcoded 5' primer. TCRdb redid the processing of the public reads, applying fastp at Q25 and MiXCR, and retained in-frame beta chains. All rows with the same CDR3 protein become a single entry with the most common DNA and genes. Here the sample has more than 1.4 million distinct CDR3 sequences; around 39% occur a single time. The top ten hold 7% to 9% of the sample. The sequenced material came from blood. The receptors were gathered from a woman aged 18-35 years in good health.

The table lists this clonotype with a few counts. The V gene is TRBV11-2, the J gene TRBJ2-1; possibly TRBD2 for D (5 bases). The CDR3 has 12 residues. V lost 4 bases and J 10 bases, leaving 11 bases between the germline ends. The V gene's germline CDR1 is SGHAT and CDR2 FQNNGV. The CDR3 loop reads CASSSDSPEQFF. CDR3 in DNA: TGTGCCAGCAGCTCGGACTCACCGGAGCAGTTCTTC.

This chain uses TRBV20-1 with TRBJ2-1; 14 positions agree with TRBD2. Germline CDR1 and CDR2: DFQATT and SNEGSKA (reference sequence). The length of the CDR3 is 16 residues. V shed 4 bases, J shed 9 bases, and the junction held 11 bases outside the gene matches. This CDR3 is CSATNTGLAGVGEQFF. DNA for the CDR3: TGCAGTGCTACTAACACGGGACTAGCGGGAGTGGGTGAGCAGTTCTTC.

This clonotype was detected a few times. Written as DNA, the CDR3 is TGTGCCAGCAGCCAAGGGGGGCTCCGCGAGCAGTACTTC. Translating it yields CASSQGGLREQYF. The chain couples TRBV14 to TRBJ2-7; D possibly corresponds to TRBD1 (6 bases). Germline CDR1 SGHDN, CDR2 FVKESK. Trimming removed 1 base at V and 6 bases at J, with 10 bases between. This CDR3 contains 13 residues.

This chain links TRBV10-3 with TRBJ2-7; 9 bases are shared with TRBD1. V dropped 2 bases and J dropped 2; count of bases not matched to a gene: 10. The CDR3 is 17 residues long. The germline V gene encodes CDR1 ENHRY and CDR2 SYGVKD. CDR3 protein: CAISEASGTGFPYEQYF. The CDR3 coding sequence is TGTGCCATCAGTGAGGCTTCCGGGACAGGGTTTCCCTACGAGCAGTACTTC.

V is TRBV2 and J is TRBJ2-7; D may be TRBD2 (6 bases). Germline CDR1 and CDR2: SNHLY and FYNNEI. The V and J ends lost 6 bases and 2 bases respectively, with 20 bases between them. The CDR3 runs to 16 residues. The CDR3 is CASSTSGQRVPYEQYF. CDR3 DNA sequence: TGTGCCAGCAGCACCTCCGGGCAGCGGGTGCCCTACGAGCAGTACTTC.

In its sample, this clonotype was seen a few times. The chain combines TRBV28 with TRBJ1-2, with D uncertain. V was pared by 8 bases and J by 10 bases, with 23 bases between. Germline V gives CDR1 MDHEN, CDR2 SYDVKM. The CDR3 length is 14 residues. The CDR3 region is CASLEGGLSNLYTF. CDR3 bases: TGTGCCAGCCTTGAGGGTGGCCTCTCCAATCTCTACACCTTC.

Only a few counts were recorded for this clonotype. The CDR3 DNA reads TGTGCCAGCAGTTCGACCAGTGCGGACGAGCAGTTCTTC. Its translation: CASSSTSADEQFF. This chain connects TRBV7-9 to TRBJ2-1; D is undetermined. This CDR3 has 13 residues. With 6 bases removed from V and 10 bases from J, the gap between germline ends came to 16 bases. Germline assignment: CDR1 SEHNR and CDR2 FQNEAQ (reference sequence).

This clonotype was counted once. The chain recombines TRBV4-1 with TRBJ2-1; D remains unclear. Germline values: CDR1 MGHRA, CDR2 YSYEKL. Trimming shortened V by 0 bases and J by 12 bases, and 12 bases separated the two germline ends. This CDR3 is built from 13 residues. The CDR3 spells CASSQEQRCGQFF. Written as DNA, the CDR3 is TGCGCCAGCAGCCAAGAGCAAAGATGTGGGCAGTTCTTC.

J is TRBJ2-4 and V is TRBV20-1; possible D gene TRBD1, 7 bases. The CDR3 contains 16 residues. Germline CDR1 and CDR2: DFQATT and SNEGSKA (reference sequence). V was cut by 0 bases and J by 2 bases, with 14 bases left in between. The CDR3, as DNA: TGCAGTGCTAGAGATCTCCCAGGGGGGACCAAAAACATTCAGTACTTC. Protein sequence: CSARDLPGGTKNIQYF.

This clonotype was counted between two and nine times. This chain joins TRBV10-3 and TRBJ2-1; D is possibly TRBD2 (7 bases). Germline values: CDR1 ENHRY, CDR2 SYGVKD. The CDR3 length is 14 residues. Trimming pared 4 bases from V and 9 bases from J, leaving 16 bases between. CDR3 in amino acids: CAISGEGGGGEQFF. For the CDR3, the DNA is TGTGCCATCAGTGGAGAGGGAGGGGGGGGTGAGCAGTTCTTC.

The sample holds one count of this clonotype. This chain joins TRBV12-3 or TRBV12-4 and TRBJ2-3; 8 nucleotides match TRBD1. Unmatched junction bases numbered 7, after V lost 7 bases and J lost 4 bases. The CDR3 spans 14 residues. CDR3 coding DNA: TGTGCCAGCATCTTGGCAGGGGGCGCAGATACGCAGTATTTT. This codes for CASILAGGADTQYF.

This clonotype was detected a few times. The genes are TRBV25-1 and TRBJ1-6, with 8 bases lining up with TRBD1. Germline V gives CDR1 MGHDK, CDR2 SYGVNS. Germline trimming cut 6 bases from V and 8 bases from J; bases unmatched to any gene: 9. The length of the CDR3 is 15 residues. In nucleotides, the CDR3 is TGTGCCAGCAGGAAACCGAACAGGGGGGATTCACCCCTCCACTTT. The encoded protein is CASRKPNRGDSPLHF.

V usage is TRBV27 and J usage is TRBJ1-1; D is uncertain. The CDR3 runs 11 residues. Germline V lookup: CDR1 MNHEY, CDR2 SMNVEV (reference sequence). V was pared by 10 bases and J by 5 bases, with 11 bases between. This chain's CDR3 is CATRRLTEAFF. CDR3 coding DNA: TGTGCCACCCGAAGGCTGACTGAAGCTTTCTTT.

This chain connects TRBV2 to TRBJ2-1; TRBD1 matches 7 bases. The germline V gene has CDR1 SNHLY and CDR2 FYNNEI. The CDR3 is 14 amino acids. The V and J ends lost 7 bases and 8 bases, in that order; junction bases with no gene match: 11. CDR3 amino acids: CASNSQAGGDEQFF. The CDR3 DNA is TGTGCCAGCAATTCTCAGGCAGGGGGTGATGAGCAGTTCTTC.

This chain uses TRBV20-1 with TRBJ2-2, with 11 bases aligning to TRBD1. Per the germline V gene, CDR1 is DFQATT and CDR2 is SNEGSKA (reference sequence). The CDR3 has 17 amino acids. V lost 5 bases and J lost 2; bases outside the gene matches: 10. CDR3 bases: TGCAGTGCTTTCCGGACAGGGGGCACCCTTAACACCGGGGAGCTGTTTTTT. Its protein is CSAFRTGGTLNTGELFF.

This clonotype was found a few times. The chain uses TRBV20-1 and TRBJ2-1, with TRBD2 matching 10 bases. Looked up from germline, CDR1 is DFQATT and CDR2 is SNEGSKA (reference sequence). The CDR3 sequence is 14 residues long. Germline trimming cut 3 bases from V and 8 bases from J; bases unmatched to any gene: 7. CDR3 region: CSASLPSGGDEQFF. DNA of the CDR3: TGCAGTGCTAGTCTTCCTAGCGGGGGAGATGAGCAGTTCTTC.

This clonotype was counted a few times. The J gene is TRBJ2-3, the V gene TRBV15; 12 nucleotides line up with TRBD2. The ends lost 2 bases at V and 1 base at J; junction bases unmatched: 1. The CDR3 runs to 16 residues. Germline CDR1 and CDR2: LNHNV and YYDKDF (reference sequence). The CDR3 sequence is CATSRRTSGGTDTQYF. DNA for the CDR3: TGTGCCACCAGCAGACGGACTAGCGGGGGCACAGATACGCAGTATTTT. The full variable domain, rest sourced from reference TRBV15 and TRBJ2-3, is DAMVIQNPRYQVTQFGKPVTLSCSQTLNHNVMYWYQQKSSQAPKLLFHYYDKDFNNEADTPDNFQSRRPNTSFCFLDIRSPGLGDTAMYLCATSRRTSGGTDTQYFGPGTRLTVL.

This chain uses TRBV24-1 with TRBJ2-3, with TRBD1 matching 7 bases. CDR3 length equals 16 residues. Germline trimming cut 4 bases from V and 3 bases from J; bases unmatched to any gene: 9. Germline V CDR1 and CDR2: KGHDR, SFDVKD. The CDR3 bases are TGTGCCACCAGTGACCGACGACAGGGACCAACAGATACGCAGTATTTT. Its translation is CATSDRRQGPTDTQYF.

In this sample, this clonotype turned up once. V usage is TRBV7-8 and J usage is TRBJ2-1; the D call may be TRBD1 or TRBD2 (7 bases each). Trimming cost V 7 bases and J 9 bases, with 28 bases left between them. The germline V gene has CDR1 SGHVS and CDR2 FQNEAQ. This CDR3 has 17 amino acids. DNA for the CDR3: TGTGCCAGCACGGAGGGGGCTAGCGGTCTCACCACGGCTGAGCAGTTCTTC. Its translation: CASTEGASGLTTAEQFF.

The J gene is TRBJ2-3, the V gene TRBV9; D is uncertain. This CDR3 spans 14 amino acids. The germline V gene has CDR1 SGDLS and CDR2 YYNGEE. With 3 bases removed from V and 5 bases from J, the gap between germline ends came to 13 bases. CDR3 nucleotides: TGTGCCAGCAGCGATGGGGAAATAGGAGATACGCAGTATTTT. It encodes CASSDGEIGDTQYF.

The genes are TRBV3-1 and TRBJ2-7; D uncertain. The J call is uncertain, as TRBJ2-5 better fits the DNA end. Looked up from germline, CDR1 is LGHDT and CDR2 is YNNKEL (reference sequence). The CDR3 has 17 residues. Written as DNA, the CDR3 is TGTGCCAGCAGCCCCATAATAGCTGGGGTTGGGGAAGAGACCCAGTACTTC. Amino acid sequence: CASSPIIAGVGEETQYF.

The CDR3 DNA reads TGCAGTGCCAAAGACGAGACTAACACCAATCAGCCCCAGCATTTT. It yields the protein CSAKDETNTNQPQHF. This chain uses TRBV20-1 with TRBJ1-5; D gene unclear. Per germline, CDR1 DFQATT and CDR2 SNEGSKA (reference sequence). CDR3 length: 15 residues. Trimming left V 6 bases short and J 3 bases short, with 18 bases between.

The chain combines TRBV12-3 or TRBV12-4 with TRBJ2-3; tentative D call: TRBD1 (6 bases). The CDR3 consists of 14 residues. V was clipped by 5 bases and J by 3 bases, with 12 bases between them. The CDR3 region has the DNA TGTGCCAGCAGTCGTAGGGGGAGAACAGATACGCAGTATTTT. Residues: CASSRRGRTDTQYF.